Listed here is a single T cell receptor (beta chain). These data are taken from a study of T cell responses to AZD1222 COVID-19 vaccine. In germline, CDR1 is MDHEN, CDR2 SYDVKM. The ends were cut back, 7 bases at V and 0 bases at J, with 12 bases in the middle. The CDR3 covers 14 residues. Assay used: immunoSEQ multiplex PCR; TCRdb lists only in-frame clones, some missing. The sample records fewer than 150,000 clones, about 90% being singletons. This receptor was obtained from an adult who received the AZD1222 COVID-19 vaccine. The chain recombines TRBV28 with TRBJ1-2, with D maybe TRBD1 (6 bases). The sample in question was peripheral blood, obtained 28 days after the second AZD1222 dose. The CDR3 coding sequence is TGTGCCAGCACAGCAGGGGCTACTAACTATGGCTACACCTTC. Its protein is CASTAGATNYGYTF.